One and the same sample provided the 15 T cell receptor beta chains below, sequenced in a study of cytomegalovirus exposure and HLA in healthy donors. The PCR ran on 60 Vbeta and 13 Jbeta primers. Repertoires were generated with immunoSEQ multiplex PCR, while TCRdb's copy carries only in-frame clones and drops some. This repertoire comprises 100,000 to 150,000 clones; its ten largest clones make up approximately 2%. Sample: PBMCs. All receptors derive from a man aged 35 to 55 in good health and CMV-seronegative.

This chain joins TRBV29-1 and TRBJ2-1; 11 bases are shared with TRBD2. The V gene's germline CDR1 is SQVTM and CDR2 ANQGSEA. This CDR3 has 18 amino acids. V was clipped by 6 bases and J by 3 bases; unmatched bases: 16. This CDR3 is CSVLGTSGPVANYNEQFF. In DNA form, the CDR3 reads TGCAGCGTGTTAGGGACTAGCGGACCCGTAGCGAACTACAATGAGCAGTTCTTC.

The rearrangement uses TRBV7-9 and TRBJ2-7; tentatively, D is TRBD2 (5 bases). The V and J ends lost 1 base and 4 bases respectively, with 14 bases between them. The CDR3 runs to 15 residues. Germline V gene data show CDR1 as SEHNR and CDR2 as FQNEAQ (reference sequence). DNA of the CDR3: TGTGCCAGCAGCTTAGGTCTCCGGACTTCGTACGAGCAGTACTTC. Protein: CASSLGLRTSYEQYF.

The rearrangement links TRBV9 to TRBJ2-1; unclear D gene. Germline V CDR1 and CDR2: SGDLS, YYNGEE. Trimming stripped 3 bases from V and 9 bases from J, with 10 bases between. The CDR3 totals 12 residues. The CDR3 DNA sequence: TGTGCCAGCAGCGCCCCTGGCACTGAGCAGTTCTTC. Protein product: CASSAPGTEQFF.

As DNA, the CDR3 is TGTGCCAGCAGCTTGGGGGGGGACAGGGGTCAGCCCCAGCATTTT. Translating it yields CASSLGGDRGQPQHF. The V and J genes are TRBV5-4 and TRBJ1-5; 10 positions agree with TRBD1. Germline V gives CDR1 SGHNT, CDR2 YYREEE (reference sequence). CDR3 size: 15 residues. After removal of 0 bases from V and 6 bases from J, the junction contained 3 bases not matched to a gene.

The chain joins TRBV27 to TRBJ2-1; 7 bases are a match to TRBD2. CDR1 and CDR2 (germline): MNHEY, SMNVEV (reference sequence). The junction had 14 bases not matched to a gene; V was cut back by 5 bases and J by 10 bases. The CDR3 contains 15 residues. The CDR3 nucleotides read TGTGCCAGCAGTCCCTCCGGGGGGTCAGAATCGGAGCAGTTCTTC. Translation gives CASSPSGGSESEQFF.

The V call is TRBV6-6, the J call TRBJ1-2, with D tentatively TRBD1 (6 bases). CDR1 is MNHNY, CDR2 SVGAGI, per germline (reference sequence). The germline V and J ends were trimmed by 10 bases and 0 bases, with 18 bases remaining between them. The CDR3 runs 15 residues. The CDR3 nucleotides read TGTGCCACCTTGTTACGGGACACCTCTAACTATGGCTACACCTTC. This sequence encodes CATLLRDTSNYGYTF.

The genes are TRBV7-8 and TRBJ1-4; TRBD1 matches 12 bases. Trimming at V came to 6 bases and at J to 9 bases, leaving 11 bases not matched to a gene. The CDR3 consists of 16 residues. CDR1 is SGHVS, CDR2 FQNEAQ, per germline. The CDR3 protein is CASSRGGTGGFKKLFF. The CDR3, as DNA: TGTGCCAGCAGTCGAGGGGGGACAGGGGGCTTTAAAAAACTGTTTTTT.

The chain couples TRBV7-9 to TRBJ2-7; D may be TRBD2 (5 bases). CDR1 SEHNR and CDR2 FQNEAQ come from the germline V gene (reference sequence). V lost 5 bases and J 3 bases, leaving 8 bases between the germline ends. The CDR3 length is 12 residues. DNA for the CDR3: TGTGCCAGCAGCGTCCGGGGCTACGAGCAGTACTTC. Its translation: CASSVRGYEQYF.

The J gene is TRBJ1-5, the V gene TRBV19; D might be TRBD1 (5 bases). The CDR3 covers 18 residues. Germline V gene lookup returns CDR1 LNHDA and CDR2 SQIVND (reference sequence). V was cut by 6 bases and J by 0 bases, with 21 bases left in between. CDR3 region: CASSPQWGGADSNQPQHF. The CDR3 DNA sequence: TGTGCCAGTAGCCCCCAGTGGGGAGGGGCTGATAGCAATCAGCCCCAGCATTTT.

The V and J genes are TRBV5-1 and TRBJ2-1, with 10 bases matching TRBD2. Germline V CDR1 and CDR2: SGHRS, YFSETQ. This CDR3 is 15 amino acids long. The J segment lost 4 bases and the V segment lost 0 bases, leaving 1 base of the junction unmatched. The DNA of the CDR3 is TGCGCCAGCAGCTTGGGTAGCGGGAGGTACAATGAGCAGTTCTTC. Translated, it gives CASSLGSGRYNEQFF.

J is TRBJ1-2 and V is TRBV2; possibly TRBD1 for D (5 bases). CDR1 is SNHLY and CDR2 is FYNNEI in the germline V gene. This CDR3 spans 12 amino acids. V was pared by 8 bases and J by 4 bases, with 11 bases between. This CDR3 is CASGAALYGYTF. CDR3 DNA: TGTGCCAGCGGGGCAGCCCTCTATGGCTACACCTTC.

The rearrangement joins TRBV5-1 to TRBJ2-7; no firm D call. V lost 2 bases to trimming and J lost 12 bases, with 21 bases between them. This CDR3 is built from 14 residues. Germline V gives CDR1 SGHRS, CDR2 YFSETQ. The CDR3 bases are TGCGCCAGCAGCTTTGACCCATCGACACTGGTCCCGTACTTC. Residues: CASSFDPSTLVPYF.

V and J are TRBV11-2 and TRBJ2-1, with 12 nucleotides matching TRBD1. V lost 1 base and J lost 8; bases outside the gene matches: 6. CDR3 length equals 16 residues. In germline, CDR1 is SGHAT, CDR2 FQNNGV. For the CDR3, the DNA is TGTGCCAGCAGCTTAGTAGGAGGGACAGGGGGCGATGAGCAGTTCTTC. Translating gives CASSLVGGTGGDEQFF.

The V call is TRBV11-2, the J call TRBJ2-1; 11 bases agree with TRBD2. Germline assignment: CDR1 SGHAT and CDR2 FQNNGV. V lost 5 bases and J lost 12; bases outside the gene matches: 15. This CDR3 region has 16 residues. CDR3 bases: TGTGCCAGCAGCGCACAGACTAGCGGGATATCCAAAATGCAGTTCTTC. It codes for CASSAQTSGISKMQFF.

The chain carries TRBV19 and TRBJ2-1; 12 bases line up with TRBD2. J gave up 10 bases and V 3 bases, and 10 bases lay outside the gene matches. The CDR3 is made up of 16 amino acids. Germline CDR1 reads LNHDA; CDR2 reads SQIVND (reference sequence). CDR3 protein: CASSIKLAGGLGEQFF. CDR3 in DNA: TGTGCCAGTAGTATTAAACTAGCGGGAGGTCTTGGGGAGCAGTTCTTC.